One sample yielded the 13 T cell receptor beta chains listed below, sequenced in a study of cytomegalovirus exposure and HLA in healthy donors. Sequencing used immunoSEQ multiplex PCR; TCRdb keeps in-frame clones, though not all of them. The sample has over 110,000 clones; more than 75% are singletons. Material for sequencing was PBMCs. The source is a man aged 18 to 30 in good health and CMV-seropositive.

V and J are TRBV5-6 and TRBJ2-7; tentative D call: TRBD2 (5 bases). This CDR3 comprises 12 residues. Germline loops: CDR1 SGHDT, CDR2 YYEEEE. Trimming stripped 5 bases from V and 3 bases from J, with 9 bases between. CDR3 residues: CASSLTNYEQYF. CDR3 coding DNA: TGTGCCAGCAGTCTGACTAACTACGAGCAGTACTTC.

The chain employs TRBV9 and TRBJ2-6, with D possibly matching TRBD2 (6 bases). The CDR3 has 16 amino acids. In germline, CDR1 is SGDLS, CDR2 YYNGEE. Deletions cut 2 bases from V and 2 bases from J, with 11 bases between. CDR3 sequence reads: CASSVRRGPGANVLTF. CDR3 sequence (DNA): TGTGCCAGCAGCGTTCGGAGGGGACCTGGGGCCAACGTCCTGACTTTC.

The chain joins TRBV25-1 to TRBJ2-7, with D possibly matching TRBD1 (6 bases). Trimming shortened V by 8 bases and J by 4 bases, and 15 bases separated the two germline ends. The germline V gene has CDR1 MGHDK and CDR2 SYGVNS. This CDR3 region has 13 residues. CDR3 DNA: TGTGCCAGCCATTCGGACAGAGGTTACGAGCAGTACTTC. Translation: CASHSDRGYEQYF.

V gene TRBV6-1 combines with J gene TRBJ2-5; D is unresolved. The V gene lost 2 bases and the J gene lost 13 bases, with 8 bases spanning the gap. The CDR3 has 10 amino acids. The V gene's germline CDR1 is MNHNS and CDR2 SASEGT. The CDR3 spells CASSEFYPYF. In DNA, the CDR3 is TGTGCCAGCAGTGAATTCTACCCGTACTTC.

This chain uses TRBV18 with TRBJ2-4, with D perhaps matching TRBD2 (6 bases). Germline CDR1 is KGHSH and CDR2 is LQKENI. The V end was cut by 1 base, the J end by 0 bases, with 7 bases between. This CDR3 has 15 amino acids. The CDR3 nucleotides are TGTGCCAGCTCACCACTAGCGGTAGCCAAAAACATTCAGTACTTC. Translated, it gives CASSPLAVAKNIQYF.

The genes are TRBV9 and TRBJ2-3, with 9 bases matching TRBD2. This CDR3 is 16 amino acids long. Trimming at V came to 3 bases and at J to 1 base, leaving 6 bases not matched to a gene. The V gene's germline CDR1 is SGDLS and CDR2 YYNGEE. DNA for the CDR3: TGTGCCAGCAGCGCGGGACTAGCTTATGGCACAGATACGCAGTATTTT. It is translated as CASSAGLAYGTDTQYF.

The gene calls are TRBV5-1 and TRBJ1-5, with D perhaps TRBD1 (5 bases). The CDR3 loop spans 14 amino acids. The germline CDR1 and CDR2 sequences are SGHRS and YFSETQ. Trimming cost V 0 bases and J 6 bases, with 10 bases left between them. The CDR3 sequence: CASSLEGLGQPQHF. CDR3 bases: TGCGCCAGCAGCTTGGAGGGGTTAGGTCAGCCCCAGCATTTT.

The chain uses TRBV4-1 and TRBJ2-1; D is ambiguous. Germline V gene sequence: CDR1 MGHRA, CDR2 YSYEKL. The V and J ends lost 1 base and 10 bases respectively, with 5 bases between them. The CDR3 contains 11 residues. CDR3 nucleotide sequence: TGCGCCAGCAGCCAAGCAGAAGAGCAGTTCTTC. This encodes CASSQAEEQFF.

Only a few counts were recorded for this clone. The chain employs TRBV10-3 and TRBJ1-5; tentative D call: TRBD1 (5 bases). Germline V lookup: CDR1 ENHRY, CDR2 SYGVKD. The V and J ends lost 2 bases and 1 base respectively, with 9 bases between them. This CDR3 region has 15 residues. CDR3 amino acids: CAISEAGGSNQPQHF. For the CDR3, the DNA is TGTGCCATCAGTGAGGCGGGGGGGAGCAATCAGCCCCAGCATTTT.

The chain has TRBV19 and TRBJ2-3; D unclear. CDR3 length equals 14 residues. The germline gives CDR1 LNHDA, CDR2 SQIVND (reference sequence). The ends were cut back, 3 bases at V and 2 bases at J, with 9 bases in the middle. The CDR3 bases are TGTGCCAGTAGTATTGGGTACTACACAGATACGCAGTATTTT. Its protein is CASSIGYYTDTQYF.

V and J are TRBV27 and TRBJ2-1, with TRBD1 identical over 8 bases. The CDR3 covers 19 residues. Germline values: CDR1 MNHEY, CDR2 SMNVEV (reference sequence). The trim removed 2 bases at V and 1 base at J, leaving 13 bases unmatched. CDR3: CASSLTPRQDRGSYNEQFF. The CDR3 region has the DNA TGTGCCAGCAGTTTAACCCCCCGGCAAGACAGGGGATCCTACAATGAGCAGTTCTTC.

The CDR3 DNA follows: TGCGCCAGCAGCCATCGGGACAGGGGGCTGTCTGGTGAAGCTTTCTTT. Its translation: CASSHRDRGLSGEAFF. The rearrangement joins TRBV4-1 to TRBJ1-1, with 12 bases fitting TRBD1. The CDR3 runs to 16 residues. Trimming at V came to 3 bases and at J to 7 bases, leaving 9 bases not matched to a gene. Per the germline V gene, CDR1 is MGHRA and CDR2 is YSYEKL.

This clone was seen a single time. V and J are TRBV30 and TRBJ1-3; possibly TRBD1 for D (6 bases). Germline V gene sequence: CDR1 GTSNPN, CDR2 SVGIG (reference sequence). The germline V and J ends were trimmed by 4 bases and 1 base, with 17 bases remaining between them. The CDR3 is 16 residues long. The CDR3 sequence: CAWIGGQLSSGNTIYF. Here the CDR3 DNA reads TGTGCCTGGATTGGTGGACAGCTTTCTTCTGGAAACACCATATATTTT.